A single sample is the source of the 23 T cell receptor beta chains below, sequenced in a study of beta chain features in type 1 diabetes. The study reverse transcribed the entire isolated RNA, so it sequenced expressed TCRB transcripts. Sequenced by immunoSEQ multiplex PCR; TCRdb stores in-frame clones only, minus some. The sample carries around 350,000 clones, 10% to 15% recorded once. Sequencing used naive CD4+ T cells from blood. Receptors were obtained from a man aged 18 to 29 in good health.

In this sample, this clone turned up a few times. This chain joins TRBV4-2 and TRBJ1-4; no clear D. Looked up from germline, CDR1 is LGHNA and CDR2 is YNFKEQ. Trimming took off 0 bases at V and 8 bases at J, with 7 bases between the two ends. The CDR3 extends over 13 amino acids. The CDR3 is CASSQDGREKLFF. CDR3 nucleotide sequence: TGTGCCAGCAGCCAAGATGGGCGAGAAAAACTGTTTTTT.

This sequence joins TRBV5-1 and TRBJ2-1; D is uncertain. The CDR3 sequence is 12 residues long. V shed 5 bases and J shed 7 bases, with 10 bases lying between them. CDR1 and CDR2 (germline): SGHRS, YFSETQ. CDR3 nucleotide sequence: TGCGCCAGCAGGGCTAGTGGGAATGAGCAGTTCTTC. It yields the protein CASRASGNEQFF. The full variable domain, completed using reference TRBV5-1 and TRBJ2-1, is KAGVTQTPRYLIKTRGQQVTLSCSPISGHRSVSWYQQTPGQGLQFLFEYFSETQRNKGNFPGRFSGRQFSNSRSEMNVSTLELGDSALYLCASRASGNEQFFGPGTRLTVL.

There are a few counts of this clone. The chain combines TRBV18 with TRBJ2-6; 8 positions match TRBD1. V lost 3 bases, J lost 2 bases, and 6 bases stayed unmatched. Germline loops: CDR1 KGHSH, CDR2 LQKENI. This CDR3 comprises 17 residues. CDR3 nucleotide sequence: TGTGCCAGCTCACCGGGGACAGGCTTCACTGGGGCCAACGTCCTGACTTTC. Amino acid sequence: CASSPGTGFTGANVLTF.

This clone appeared a few times. The gene calls are TRBV29-1 and TRBJ1-5; the match to TRBD1 covers 7 bases. CDR3 length: 14 residues. The germline gives CDR1 SQVTM, CDR2 ANQGSEA. Trimming took 6 bases from V and 7 from J; bases not matched to a gene: 12. This CDR3 reads CSVGTGVSGQPQHF. In DNA, the CDR3 is TGCAGCGTCGGCACAGGGGTTTCGGGACAGCCCCAGCATTTT.

The gene calls are TRBV29-1 and TRBJ1-2, with 7 bases identical to TRBD1. This CDR3 contains 13 residues. Unmatched junction bases numbered 9, after V lost 7 bases and J lost 4 bases. CDR1 is SQVTM, CDR2 ANQGSEA, per germline. The CDR3 loop reads CSALDRAGYGYTF. The CDR3 coding sequence is TGCAGCGCCCTAGACAGGGCCGGCTATGGCTACACCTTC.

This clone came up a few times. The chain is built from TRBV6-5 and TRBJ2-6; D remains unclear. Germline V gives CDR1 MNHEY, CDR2 SVGAGI. V was pared by 5 bases and J by 0 bases, with 8 bases between. This CDR3 spans 15 amino acids. DNA of the CDR3: TGTGCCAGCAGTAGTCGGAGCTCTGGGGCCAACGTCCTGACTTTC. Protein product: CASSSRSSGANVLTF.

V and J are TRBV7-2 and TRBJ2-1, with TRBD2 as a possible D gene (5 bases). The CDR3 consists of 18 residues. Between the trimmed V and J ends, which lost 2 bases and 5 bases, there was a span of 22 bases. Germline-derived CDR1 and CDR2 are SGHTA and FQGNSA. The CDR3 reads CASSLWAPTIGGHNEQFF. The CDR3 DNA follows: TGTGCCAGCAGCTTATGGGCCCCGACTATCGGCGGACACAATGAGCAGTTCTTC. Supplemented by reference TRBV7-2 and TRBJ2-1, the full variable domain reads GAGVSQSPSNKVTEKGKDVELRCDPISGHTALYWYRQSLGQGLEFLIYFQGNSAPDKSGLPSDRFSAERTGGSVSTLTIQRTQQEDSAVYLCASSLWAPTIGGHNEQFFGPGTRLTVL.

J is TRBJ2-7 and V is TRBV6-5; 10 bases align to TRBD1. This CDR3 spans 14 amino acids. The junction had 6 bases not matched to a gene; V was cut back by 8 bases and J by 2 bases. Per germline, CDR1 MNHEY and CDR2 SVGAGI. This CDR3 reads CASGRDRGTYEQYF. CDR3 sequence (DNA): TGTGCCAGCGGCAGGGACAGGGGTACCTACGAGCAGTACTTC.

J is TRBJ1-2 and V is TRBV28; D is possibly TRBD1 (6 bases). Germline loops: CDR1 MDHEN, CDR2 SYDVKM. Trimming left V 7 bases short and J 3 bases short, with 18 bases between. The CDR3 consists of 15 residues. This CDR3 reads CASNKQGSRDYGYTF. The CDR3 nucleotides are TGTGCCAGCAACAAACAGGGCTCGAGGGACTATGGCTACACCTTC.

This clone showed up just a few times. The rearrangement joins TRBV7-3 to TRBJ2-2; 11 nucleotides align to TRBD2. The CDR3 loop spans 16 amino acids. The J segment lost 1 base and the V segment lost 5 bases, leaving 3 bases of the junction unmatched. CDR1 is SGHTA and CDR2 is FQGTGA in the germline V gene. The CDR3 region has the DNA TGTGCCAGCAGCATCCTAGCGGGGGGGAACACCGGGGAGCTGTTTTTT. Residues: CASSILAGGNTGELFF. Drawing the rest from reference TRBV7-3 and TRBJ2-2, the complete variable domain is GAGVSQTPSNKVTEKGKYVELRCDPISGHTALYWYRQSLGQGPEFLIYFQGTGAADDSGLPNDRFFAVRPEGSVSTLKIQRTERGDSAVYLCASSILAGGNTGELFFGEGSRLTVL.

This clone was seen a few times. The gene calls are TRBV30 and TRBJ2-5, with D perhaps matching TRBD1 (5 bases). There are 14 residues in the CDR3. The ends were cut back, 0 bases at V and 5 bases at J, with 13 bases in the middle. CDR1 is GTSNPN and CDR2 is SVGIG in the germline V gene (reference sequence). CDR3 nucleotide sequence: TGTGCCTGGAGTGTTTTAGGGGATCGGGAGACCCAGTACTTC. Translated, it gives CAWSVLGDRETQYF. Variable domain in full (rest from reference TRBV30 and TRBJ2-5): SQTIHQWPATLVQPVGSPLSLECTVEGTSNPNLYWYRQAAGRGLQLLFYSVGIGQISSEVPQNLSASRPQDRQFILSSKKLLLSDSGFYLCAWSVLGDRETQYFGPGTRLLVL.

This clone has only a few counts. The chain's CDR3 is CASSLATRGGTTDTQYF. CDR3 nucleotide sequence: TGTGCCAGCAGCTTAGCGACGCGCGGGGGGACCACAGATACGCAGTATTTT. This rearrangement joins TRBV7-2 to TRBJ2-3; 8 bases fit TRBD2. V shed 0 bases, J shed 2 bases, and the junction held 7 bases outside the gene matches. CDR1 SGHTA and CDR2 FQGNSA come from the germline V gene. The CDR3 runs 17 residues.

This chain connects TRBV18 to TRBJ2-2; possible D gene TRBD1, 6 bases. Germline-derived CDR1 and CDR2 are KGHSH and LQKENI. Trimming removed 5 bases from V and 6 bases from J, with 13 bases in between. This CDR3 has 14 residues. CDR3 residues: CASSEGQSPGELFF. The CDR3 bases are TGTGCCAGCTCAGAGGGACAATCTCCCGGGGAGCTGTTTTTT.

This clone was counted a few times. The V gene is TRBV9, the J gene TRBJ2-7; 8 bases align to TRBD1. There are 14 residues in the CDR3. Germline CDR1 SGDLS, CDR2 YYNGEE. After removal of 4 bases from V and 4 bases from J, the junction contained 7 bases not matched to a gene. The CDR3 sequence: CASSSRTGRYEQYF. The CDR3 DNA sequence: TGTGCCAGCAGCTCTAGGACAGGGAGATACGAGCAGTACTTC.

The chain links TRBV28 to TRBJ2-3; TRBD2 matches at 10 bases. The germline V gene encodes CDR1 MDHEN and CDR2 SYDVKM. The junction had 10 bases not matched to a gene; V was cut back by 8 bases and J by 5 bases. CDR3 length: 15 amino acids. The CDR3 region is CASGGLAGVIDTQYF. The CDR3 DNA is TGTGCCAGCGGAGGGCTAGCGGGAGTCATAGATACGCAGTATTTT.

J is TRBJ2-5 and V is TRBV7-3, with D perhaps matching TRBD2 (7 bases). Trimming removed 2 bases from V and 4 bases from J, with 17 bases in between. CDR3 length: 16 residues. Germline CDR1 reads SGHTA; CDR2 reads FQGTGA. This CDR3 is CASSLSGGAVGETQYF. The CDR3, as DNA: TGTGCCAGCAGCTTATCGGGGGGCGCGGTTGGAGAGACCCAGTACTTC.

The chain carries TRBV29-1 and TRBJ1-1, with TRBD1 as a possible D gene (5 bases). CDR3 length: 14 residues. V dropped 1 base and J dropped 3 bases, with 12 bases sitting between them. Germline loops: CDR1 SQVTM, CDR2 ANQGSEA. CDR3 region: CSVEGRGGHTEAFF. The DNA of the CDR3 is TGCAGCGTTGAAGGTAGGGGAGGTCACACTGAAGCTTTCTTT.

This clone was detected only a few times. V and J are TRBV28 and TRBJ2-2; D gene unclear. CDR1 is MDHEN and CDR2 is SYDVKM in the germline V gene. V shed 1 base and J shed 3 bases, with 9 bases lying between them. The CDR3 loop spans 15 amino acids. CDR3 residues: CASSLFRVYTGELFF. CDR3 in DNA: TGTGCCAGCAGTTTATTTCGGGTTTACACCGGGGAGCTGTTTTTT.

This clone was found a few times. This chain joins TRBV7-2 and TRBJ2-2, with 8 nucleotides matching TRBD1. From germline, CDR1 is SGHTA and CDR2 FQGNSA. The CDR3 extends over 15 amino acids. J lost 4 bases, V lost 5 bases, and 6 bases had no gene match. The CDR3 sequence is CASSPDRGSTGELFF. CDR3 sequence (DNA): TGTGCCAGCAGCCCCGACAGGGGCTCCACCGGGGAGCTGTTTTTT.

The chain uses TRBV7-9 and TRBJ2-1; D ambiguous. CDR3 length: 12 residues. Looked up from germline, CDR1 is SEHNR and CDR2 is FQNEAQ (reference sequence). V was pared by 5 bases and J by 7 bases, with 9 bases between. The CDR3 reads CASSASRNEQFF. The CDR3 DNA reads as TGTGCCAGCAGCGCATCGAGGAATGAGCAGTTCTTC.

In its sample, this clone was seen a few times. The chain links TRBV29-1 to TRBJ1-3; 8 bases line up with TRBD1. J lost 5 bases, V lost 3 bases, and 3 bases had no gene match. CDR1 and CDR2 (germline): SQVTM, ANQGSEA. This CDR3 is built from 13 residues. The DNA of the CDR3 is TGCAGCGTTGAGGACAGGGAGCGAAACACCATATATTTT. Translation gives CSVEDRERNTIYF.

This chain links TRBV11-2 with TRBJ2-3; perhaps TRBD2 as D (5 bases). CDR1 is SGHAT, CDR2 FQNNGV, per germline. The CDR3 runs to 15 residues. V lost 7 bases, J lost 1 base, and 15 bases lay in between. CDR3 DNA: TGTGCCAGCAACAATGTCATGGGAGGCACAGATACGCAGTATTTT. Its translation: CASNNVMGGTDTQYF.

This clone came up a few times. The DNA for the CDR3 is TGTGCCAGCAGACGTACAGGGGATTGGACAGCTTTCTTT. Translating gives CASRRTGDWTAFF. The V and J genes are TRBV27 and TRBJ1-1; 7 nucleotides agree with TRBD1. V was pared by 6 bases and J by 10 bases, with 11 bases of the junction left unmatched. CDR1 is MNHEY, CDR2 SMNVEV, per germline (reference sequence). The CDR3 is 13 residues long.